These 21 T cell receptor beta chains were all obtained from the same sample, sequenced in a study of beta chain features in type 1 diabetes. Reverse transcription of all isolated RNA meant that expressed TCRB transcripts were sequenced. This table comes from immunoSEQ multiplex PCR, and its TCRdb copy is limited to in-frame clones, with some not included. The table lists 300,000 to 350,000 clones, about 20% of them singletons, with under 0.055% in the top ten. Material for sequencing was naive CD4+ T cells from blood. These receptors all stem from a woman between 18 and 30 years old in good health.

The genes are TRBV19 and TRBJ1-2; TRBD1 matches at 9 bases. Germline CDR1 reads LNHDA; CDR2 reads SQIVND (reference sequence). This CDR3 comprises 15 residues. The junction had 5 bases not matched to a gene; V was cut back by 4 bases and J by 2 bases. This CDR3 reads CASSTWTGDNYGYTF. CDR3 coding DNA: TGTGCCAGTAGTACCTGGACAGGGGACAACTATGGCTACACCTTC.

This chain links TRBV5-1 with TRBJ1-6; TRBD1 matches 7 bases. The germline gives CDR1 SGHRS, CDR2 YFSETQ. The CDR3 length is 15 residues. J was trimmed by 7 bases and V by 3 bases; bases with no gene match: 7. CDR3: CASSSLVDRNSPLHF. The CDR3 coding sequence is TGCGCCAGCAGCTCCCTGGTGGACAGGAATTCACCCCTCCACTTT.

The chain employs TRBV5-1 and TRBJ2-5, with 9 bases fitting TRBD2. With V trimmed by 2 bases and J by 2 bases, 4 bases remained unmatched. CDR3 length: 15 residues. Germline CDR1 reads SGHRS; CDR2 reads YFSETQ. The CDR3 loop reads CASSLGLAIQETQYF. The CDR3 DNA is TGCGCCAGCAGCTTAGGACTAGCGATTCAAGAGACCCAGTACTTC.

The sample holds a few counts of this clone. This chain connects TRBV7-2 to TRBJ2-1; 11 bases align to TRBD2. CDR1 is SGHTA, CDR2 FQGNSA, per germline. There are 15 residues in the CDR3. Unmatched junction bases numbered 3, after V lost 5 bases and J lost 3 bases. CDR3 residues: CASSQLAGGYNEQFF. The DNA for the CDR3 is TGTGCCAGCAGCCAGCTAGCGGGAGGCTACAATGAGCAGTTCTTC.

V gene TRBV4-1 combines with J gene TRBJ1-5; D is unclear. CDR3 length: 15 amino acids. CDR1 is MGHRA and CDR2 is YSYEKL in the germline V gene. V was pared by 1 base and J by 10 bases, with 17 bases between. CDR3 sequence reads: CASSQVPVSLLPQHF. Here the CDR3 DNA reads TGCGCCAGCAGCCAAGTCCCGGTCTCCCTCTTACCCCAGCATTTT.

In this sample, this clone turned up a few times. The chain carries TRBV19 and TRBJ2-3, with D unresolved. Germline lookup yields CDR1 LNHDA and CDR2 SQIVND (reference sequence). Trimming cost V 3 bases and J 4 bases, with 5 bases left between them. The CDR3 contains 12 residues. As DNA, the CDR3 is TGTGCCAGTAGTATCGTCCCAGATACGCAGTATTTT. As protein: CASSIVPDTQYF.

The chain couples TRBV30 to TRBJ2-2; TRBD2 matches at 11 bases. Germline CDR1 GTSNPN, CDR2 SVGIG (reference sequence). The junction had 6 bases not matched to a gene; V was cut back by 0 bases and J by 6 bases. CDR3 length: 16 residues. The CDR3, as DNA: TGTGCCTGGAGTGTACGGGCTAGCGGGAGGCCCGGGGAGCTGTTTTTT. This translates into CAWSVRASGRPGELFF.

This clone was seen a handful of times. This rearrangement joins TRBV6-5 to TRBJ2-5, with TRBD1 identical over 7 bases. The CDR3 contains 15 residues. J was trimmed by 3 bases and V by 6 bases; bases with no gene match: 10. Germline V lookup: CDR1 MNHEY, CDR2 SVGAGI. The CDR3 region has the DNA TGTGCCAGCAGCCACCAGGGACAGATAAAAGAGACCCAGTACTTC. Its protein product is CASSHQGQIKETQYF.

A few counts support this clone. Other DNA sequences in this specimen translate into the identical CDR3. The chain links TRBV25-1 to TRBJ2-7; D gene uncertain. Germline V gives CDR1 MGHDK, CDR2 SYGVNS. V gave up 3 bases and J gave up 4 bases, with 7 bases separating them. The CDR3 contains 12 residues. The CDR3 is CASSERGYEQYF. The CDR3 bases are TGTGCCAGCAGTGAGAGAGGATACGAGCAGTACTTC.

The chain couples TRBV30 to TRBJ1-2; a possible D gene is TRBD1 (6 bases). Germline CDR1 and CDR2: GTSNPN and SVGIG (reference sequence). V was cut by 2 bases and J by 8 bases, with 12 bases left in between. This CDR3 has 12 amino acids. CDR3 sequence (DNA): TGTGCCTGGAGTAACTACAGGGCAGGCTACACCTTC. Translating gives CAWSNYRAGYTF. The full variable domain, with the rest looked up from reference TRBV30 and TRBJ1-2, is SQTIHQWPATLVQPVGSPLSLECTVEGTSNPNLYWYRQAAGRGLQLLFYSVGIGQISSEVPQNLSASRPQDRQFILSSKKLLLSDSGFYLCAWSNYRAGYTFGSGTRLTVV.

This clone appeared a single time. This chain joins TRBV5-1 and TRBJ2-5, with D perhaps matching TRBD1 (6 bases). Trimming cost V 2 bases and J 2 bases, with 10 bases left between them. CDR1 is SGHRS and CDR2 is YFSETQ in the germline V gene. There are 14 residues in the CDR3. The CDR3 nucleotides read TGCGCCAGCAGCTTACAGGGTCGACAAGAGACCCAGTACTTC. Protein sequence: CASSLQGRQETQYF.

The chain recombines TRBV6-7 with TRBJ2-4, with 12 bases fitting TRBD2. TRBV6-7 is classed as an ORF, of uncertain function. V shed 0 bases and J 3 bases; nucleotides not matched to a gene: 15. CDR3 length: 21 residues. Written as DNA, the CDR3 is TGTGCCAGCAGTTACTCGCCGAGGTTAGGACTAGCGGGGTTAAGCAAAAACATTCAGTACTTC. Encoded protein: CASSYSPRLGLAGLSKNIQYF.

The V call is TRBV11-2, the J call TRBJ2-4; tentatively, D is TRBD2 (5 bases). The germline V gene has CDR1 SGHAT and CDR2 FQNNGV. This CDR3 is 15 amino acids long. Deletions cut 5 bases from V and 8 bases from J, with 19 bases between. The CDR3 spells CASSQIRGRWDIQYF. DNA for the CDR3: TGTGCCAGCAGCCAAATCAGAGGGAGATGGGACATTCAGTACTTC.

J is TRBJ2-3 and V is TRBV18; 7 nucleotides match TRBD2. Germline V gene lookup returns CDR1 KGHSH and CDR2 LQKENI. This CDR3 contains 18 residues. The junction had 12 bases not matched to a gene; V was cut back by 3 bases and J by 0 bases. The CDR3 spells CASSPLLREGRSTDTQYF. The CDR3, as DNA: TGTGCCAGCTCACCCCTCTTGAGGGAGGGAAGGAGCACAGATACGCAGTATTTT.

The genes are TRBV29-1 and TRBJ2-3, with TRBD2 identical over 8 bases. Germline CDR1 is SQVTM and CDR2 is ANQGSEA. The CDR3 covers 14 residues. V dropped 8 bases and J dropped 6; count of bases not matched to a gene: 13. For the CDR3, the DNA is TGCAGCAATTCAGGCGCGGGAGGATCTGATACGCAGTATTTT. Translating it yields CSNSGAGGSDTQYF.

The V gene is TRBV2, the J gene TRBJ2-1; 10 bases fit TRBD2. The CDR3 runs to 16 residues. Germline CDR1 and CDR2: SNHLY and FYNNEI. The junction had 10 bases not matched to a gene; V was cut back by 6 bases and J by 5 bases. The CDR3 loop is CASRAIAGGTDNEQFF. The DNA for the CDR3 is TGTGCCAGCAGGGCTATAGCGGGGGGAACAGACAATGAGCAGTTCTTC.

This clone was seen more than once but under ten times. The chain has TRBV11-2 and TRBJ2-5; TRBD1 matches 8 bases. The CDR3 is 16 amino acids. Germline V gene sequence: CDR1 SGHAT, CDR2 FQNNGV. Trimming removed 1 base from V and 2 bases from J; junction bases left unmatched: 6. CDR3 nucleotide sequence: TGTGCCAGCAGCTTAGCCCCCAGGGGGCGGCAAGAGACCCAGTACTTC. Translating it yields CASSLAPRGRQETQYF.

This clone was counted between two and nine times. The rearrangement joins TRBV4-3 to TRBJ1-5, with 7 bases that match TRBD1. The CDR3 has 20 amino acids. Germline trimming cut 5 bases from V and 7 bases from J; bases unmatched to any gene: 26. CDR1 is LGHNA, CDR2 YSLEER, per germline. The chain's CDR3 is CASSAKGAGGIYITAQPQHF. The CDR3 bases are TGCGCCAGCAGCGCGAAGGGGGCTGGGGGTATCTATATCACGGCCCAGCCCCAGCATTTT.

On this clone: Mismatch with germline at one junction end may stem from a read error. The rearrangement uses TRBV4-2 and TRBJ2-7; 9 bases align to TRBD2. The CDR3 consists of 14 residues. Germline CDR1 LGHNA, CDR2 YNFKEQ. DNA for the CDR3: TGTGCCAGCAGCCAAGACCTAGCGGGGAGGGTTCAGCACTTC. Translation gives CASSQDLAGRVQHF.

The CDR3 nucleotides read TGTGCCAGCAGCCTCCGGACTAGCGGGGACAATGAGCAGTTCTTC. Its translation: CASSLRTSGDNEQFF. V is TRBV9 and J is TRBJ2-1; 12 bases line up with TRBD2. CDR3 length: 15 residues. Germline V gene lookup returns CDR1 SGDLS and CDR2 YYNGEE. V trimming: 4 bases; J trimming: 5 bases; junction bases outside the gene matches: 4.

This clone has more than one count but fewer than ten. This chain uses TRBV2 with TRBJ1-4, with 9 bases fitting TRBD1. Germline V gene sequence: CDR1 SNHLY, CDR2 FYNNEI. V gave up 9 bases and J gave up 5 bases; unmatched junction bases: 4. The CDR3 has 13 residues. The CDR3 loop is CASSGTGNEKLFF. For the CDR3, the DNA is TGTGCCAGTTCCGGGACAGGGAATGAAAAACTGTTTTTT.